A single sample gave rise to the 6 T cell receptor beta chains below, sequenced in a study of T cell changes during pregnancy in multiple sclerosis. Clones were read by immunoSEQ multiplex PCR, and TCRdb kept only the in-frame ones, dropping some. Here the sample spans about 59,000 clones, 94% being singletons. The sample consisted of CD8+ T cells from peripheral blood mononuclear cells, taken after pregnancy. Receptor source: a female donor with multiple sclerosis, enrolled in a pregnancy study.

The chain is built from TRBV27 and TRBJ2-2; D is unresolved. Deletions cut 6 bases from V and 3 bases from J, with 14 bases between. CDR3 length: 15 amino acids. Germline values: CDR1 MNHEY, CDR2 SMNVEV (reference sequence). The CDR3 loop reads CASRNREIDTGELFF. CDR3 nucleotide sequence: TGTGCCAGCAGAAACAGAGAAATAGACACCGGGGAGCTGTTTTTT.

The V and J genes are TRBV7-6 and TRBJ1-1, with a tentative D call TRBD1 (5 bases). V was cut by 6 bases and J by 1 base, with 6 bases left in between. The CDR3 spans 12 residues. Germline values: CDR1 SGHVS, CDR2 FNYEAQ. The chain's CDR3 is CASRGQNTEAFF. The CDR3 coding sequence is TGTGCCAGCAGAGGACAGAACACTGAAGCTTTCTTT.

The J gene is TRBJ2-7, the V gene TRBV6-5; D is perhaps TRBD2 (6 bases). V lost 0 bases, J lost 3 bases, and 15 bases lay in between. The CDR3 contains 16 residues. Looked up from germline, CDR1 is MNHEY and CDR2 is SVGAGI. The CDR3 nucleotides are TGTGCCAGCAGTTACTCGTCACAAGCGGGCCTCTACGAGCAGTACTTC. Protein: CASSYSSQAGLYEQYF.

This chain links TRBV6-5 with TRBJ2-2; 11 bases map to TRBD2. Germline-derived CDR1 and CDR2 are MNHEY and SVGAGI. The CDR3 length is 16 residues. V lost 4 bases and J lost 1; bases outside the gene matches: 2. The CDR3 is CASSLTSGKNTGELFF. CDR3 nucleotide sequence: TGTGCCAGCAGTTTGACTAGCGGGAAGAACACCGGGGAGCTGTTTTTT.

The chain combines TRBV27 with TRBJ2-3; 12 positions agree with TRBD2. CDR1 and CDR2 from the germline V gene are MNHEY and SMNVEV (reference sequence). V lost 4 bases, J lost 2 bases, and 4 bases stayed unmatched. CDR3 length: 16 amino acids. CDR3 in amino acids: CASSSLAGGHTDTQYF. The CDR3 DNA follows: TGTGCCAGCAGTTCCCTAGCGGGAGGGCACACAGATACGCAGTATTTT.

The chain recombines TRBV4-1 with TRBJ2-7; D is ambiguous. This CDR3 has 13 residues. The V gene lost 2 bases and the J gene lost 6 bases, with 11 bases spanning the gap. Germline loops: CDR1 MGHRA, CDR2 YSYEKL. CDR3 nucleotide sequence: TGCGCCAGCAGCCAAACGTCTGGGCGCGAGCAGTACTTC. Translated: CASSQTSGREQYF.